The T cell receptor (beta chain) under discussion was sequenced for a study of cytomegalovirus exposure and HLA in healthy donors. In the study overall: Genotyping of under 500 donors showed that approximately 83% belonged to the Caucasian-associated ancestry cluster. Study-level findings and limits: Analysis performed later showed TCR beta chains linked to HLA being more clonally expanded than equally common others. Sequencing depth across donors, presence/absence analyses assumed, was roughly uniform. Later analysis demonstrated an association between a missense DCLRE1C variant and TCR beta V- and J-gene trimming.

PCR involved 60 Vbeta and 13 Jbeta primers. The method was immunoSEQ multiplex PCR; TCRdb's version includes in-frame clones alone and lacks a portion of them. The data show some 76,000 clones, with about 81% seen just once and roughly 2.4% held by the top ten. Comments on this clone: Its antigen is unknown.

The germline gives CDR1 LNHDA, CDR2 SQIVND (reference sequence). Trimming removed 5 bases at V and 1 base at J, with 8 bases between. This CDR3 spans 14 amino acids. What was sequenced was PBMCs. The receptor was isolated from a woman aged 45-65 years in good health and CMV-seronegative. V usage is TRBV19 and J usage is TRBJ2-2, with D unresolved. Here the CDR3 DNA reads TGTGCCAGTAGTTTCGCCGGGAACACCGGGGAGCTGTTTTTT. This codes for CASSFAGNTGELFF.